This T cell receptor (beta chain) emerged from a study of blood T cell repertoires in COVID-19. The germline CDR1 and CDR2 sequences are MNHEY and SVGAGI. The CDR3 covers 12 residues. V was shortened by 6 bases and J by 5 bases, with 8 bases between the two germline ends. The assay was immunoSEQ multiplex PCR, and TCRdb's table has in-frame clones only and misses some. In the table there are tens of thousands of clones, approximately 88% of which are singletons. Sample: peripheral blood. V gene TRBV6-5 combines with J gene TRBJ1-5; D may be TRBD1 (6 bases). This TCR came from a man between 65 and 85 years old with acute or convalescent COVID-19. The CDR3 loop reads CASSEGDQPQHF. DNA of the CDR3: TGTGCCAGCAGCGAGGGGGATCAGCCCCAGCATTTT.